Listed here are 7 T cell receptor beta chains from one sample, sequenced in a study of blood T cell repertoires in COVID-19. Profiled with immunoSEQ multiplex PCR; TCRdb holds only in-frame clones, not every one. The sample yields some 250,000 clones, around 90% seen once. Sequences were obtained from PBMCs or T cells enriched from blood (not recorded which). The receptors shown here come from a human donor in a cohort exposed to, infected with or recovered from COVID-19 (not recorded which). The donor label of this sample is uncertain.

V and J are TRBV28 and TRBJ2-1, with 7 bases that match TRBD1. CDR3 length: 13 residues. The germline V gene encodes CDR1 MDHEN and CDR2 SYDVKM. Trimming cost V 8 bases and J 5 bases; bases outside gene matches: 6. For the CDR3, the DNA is TGTGCCAGCGTCCAGGGACAGAACAATGAGCAGTTCTTC. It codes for CASVQGQNNEQFF. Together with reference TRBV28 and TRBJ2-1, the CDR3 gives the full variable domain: DVKVTQSSRYLVKRTGEKVFLECVQDMDHENMFWYRQDPGLGLRLIYFSYDVKMKEKGDIPEGYSVSREKKERFSLILESASTNQTSMYLCASVQGQNNEQFFGPGTRLTVL.

CDR3 sequence reads: CASSLRTSGETDTQYF. The CDR3 coding sequence is TGTGCCAGCAGTTTACGGACTAGCGGGGAGACAGATACGCAGTATTTT. V gene TRBV6-2 or TRBV6-3 combines with J gene TRBJ2-3, with 12 bases fitting TRBD2. The V gene end was trimmed by 4 bases and the J gene end by 3 bases; junction bases not matched to a gene: 5. Germline loops: CDR1 MNHEY, CDR2 SVGEGT. The CDR3 length is 16 residues.

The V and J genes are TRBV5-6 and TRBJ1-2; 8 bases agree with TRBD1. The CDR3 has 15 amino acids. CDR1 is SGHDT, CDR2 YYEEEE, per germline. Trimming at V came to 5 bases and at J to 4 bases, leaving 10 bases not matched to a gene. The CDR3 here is CASSRTRGRAYGYTF. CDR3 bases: TGTGCCAGCAGTCGGACCAGGGGGCGCGCCTATGGCTACACCTTC.

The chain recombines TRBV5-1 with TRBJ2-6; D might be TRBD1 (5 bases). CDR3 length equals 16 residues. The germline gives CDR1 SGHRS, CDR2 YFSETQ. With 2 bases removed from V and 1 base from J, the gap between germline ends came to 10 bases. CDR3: CASSLRGMSGANVLTF. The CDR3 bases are TGCGCCAGCAGCTTAAGGGGTATGTCTGGGGCCAACGTCCTGACTTTC.

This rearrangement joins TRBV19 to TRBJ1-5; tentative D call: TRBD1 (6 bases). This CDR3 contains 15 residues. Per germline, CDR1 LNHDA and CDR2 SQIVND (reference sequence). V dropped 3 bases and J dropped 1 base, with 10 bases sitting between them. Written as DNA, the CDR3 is TGTGCCAGTAGTATTCTTAGGGGGAGCAATCAGCCCCAGCATTTT. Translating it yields CASSILRGSNQPQHF.

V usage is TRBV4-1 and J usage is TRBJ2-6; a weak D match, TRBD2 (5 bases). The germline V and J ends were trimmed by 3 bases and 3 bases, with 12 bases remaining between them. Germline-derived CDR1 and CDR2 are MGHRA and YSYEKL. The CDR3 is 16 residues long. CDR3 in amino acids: CASSQGSAYGANVLTF. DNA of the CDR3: TGCGCCAGCAGCCAGGGGAGCGCTTATGGGGCCAACGTCCTGACTTTC.

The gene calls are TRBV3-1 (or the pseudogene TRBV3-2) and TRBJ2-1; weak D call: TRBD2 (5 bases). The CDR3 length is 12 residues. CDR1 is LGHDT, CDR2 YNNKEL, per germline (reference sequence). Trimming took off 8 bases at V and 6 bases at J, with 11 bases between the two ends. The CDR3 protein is CASERTANEQFF. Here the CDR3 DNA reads TGTGCCAGCGAGCGGACGGCCAATGAGCAGTTCTTC.